One and the same sample provided the 15 T cell receptor beta chains below, sequenced in a study of cytomegalovirus exposure and HLA in healthy donors listed by TCRdb under 2017. Libraries were prepared through the immunoSEQ multiplex PCR assay. The multiplex PCR relied on a mix of 60 forward primers for TCR Vbeta segments and 13 reverse primers for TCR Jbeta segments. TCRdb obtained this table from immuneACCESS and retained in-frame rearrangements with V and J assigned. These tables miss some clones; where compared with another copy, unresolved V genes account for less than half of the shortfall, and the remainder is unexplained. Across this sample there are fewer than 250,000 clones, with around 86% seen only once. The top ten clones comprise about 10% of the sample. The sequenced sample consisted of PBMCs. The receptor source for this set is a woman aged 45-65 years in good health and CMV-seropositive.

This clone appeared a single time. The chain carries TRBV6-1 and TRBJ2-3; unclear D gene. The CDR3 length is 13 residues. CDR1 is MNHNS and CDR2 is SASEGT in the germline V gene. Trimming shortened V by 5 bases and J by 5 bases, and 11 bases separated the two germline ends. CDR3 sequence reads: CASSYGQKDTQYF. In nucleotides, the CDR3 is TGTGCCAGCAGTTATGGGCAGAAAGATACGCAGTATTTT.

This sequence joins TRBV9 and TRBJ2-2; 7 bases agree with TRBD1. Germline trimming cut 4 bases from V and 5 bases from J; bases unmatched to any gene: 14. CDR3 length: 17 amino acids. Germline CDR1 SGDLS, CDR2 YYNGEE. CDR3 in amino acids: CASSPHPSGQITGELFF. As DNA, the CDR3 is TGTGCCAGCAGCCCACACCCGTCGGGACAGATTACCGGGGAGCTGTTTTTT.

V gene TRBV7-9 combines with J gene TRBJ2-5; perhaps TRBD1 as D (6 bases). The J call could be wrong; TRBJ2-7 is a better fit for the DNA end. The V gene's germline CDR1 is SEHNR and CDR2 FQNEAQ (reference sequence). The CDR3 is 16 residues long. The CDR3 spells CASSLVSGTKGYEQYF. The CDR3 nucleotides read TGTGCCAGCAGCTTAGTTTCAGGGACAAAGGGGTACGAGCAGTACTTC.

This rearrangement joins TRBV18 to TRBJ2-3; 9 nucleotides match TRBD2. V lost 3 bases, J lost 1 base, and 5 bases stayed unmatched. The CDR3 covers 16 residues. Germline V CDR1 and CDR2: KGHSH, LQKENI. CDR3 amino acids: CASSPVRGGGTDTQYF. The CDR3 DNA sequence: TGTGCCAGCTCACCGGTGCGGGGGGGTGGCACAGATACGCAGTATTTT.

The gene calls are TRBV6-6 and TRBJ1-6; possible D gene TRBD1, 5 bases. Per germline, CDR1 MNHNY and CDR2 SVGAGI (reference sequence). The CDR3 has 14 amino acids. Trimming removed 4 bases from V and 11 bases from J, with 15 bases in between. DNA for the CDR3: TGTGCCAGCAGTTCGTCCGGGACGGGGGCACCCCTCCACTTT. Amino acids: CASSSSGTGAPLHF.

In DNA form, the CDR3 reads TGTGCCAGCTCACCACGGCGGTTCTACGAGCAGTACTTC. Its protein is CASSPRRFYEQYF. The chain uses TRBV18 and TRBJ2-7; D call uncertain. Germline loops: CDR1 KGHSH, CDR2 LQKENI. Trimming cost V 1 base and J 3 bases, with 7 bases left between them. The CDR3 is 13 amino acids.

There are a few counts of this clone. This chain links TRBV4-1 with TRBJ2-1; tentative D call: TRBD2 (6 bases). Trimming shortened V by 1 base and J by 0 bases, and 10 bases separated the two germline ends. The CDR3 is made up of 16 amino acids. Germline CDR1 reads MGHRA; CDR2 reads YSYEKL. The CDR3 region has the DNA TGCGCCAGCAGCCAAGGCCGCGGGGCCTCCTACAATGAGCAGTTCTTC. It specifies CASSQGRGASYNEQFF.

The CDR3 is CASSTDPQGFRTNEKLFF. CDR3 nucleotide sequence: TGCGCCAGCAGCACAGACCCACAGGGGTTTAGAACTAATGAAAAACTGTTTTTT. The gene calls are TRBV5-1 and TRBJ1-4, with 7 bases aligning to TRBD1. After removal of 4 bases from V and 1 base from J, the junction contained 13 bases not matched to a gene. The CDR3 is 18 amino acids. Germline CDR1 and CDR2: SGHRS and YFSETQ.

The V call is TRBV5-1, the J call TRBJ2-1; 8 bases align to TRBD1. CDR1 is SGHRS, CDR2 YFSETQ, per germline. The CDR3 is made up of 17 amino acids. V shed 1 base and J 3 bases; nucleotides not matched to a gene: 9. CDR3 amino acids: CASSLPPGQVYYNEQFF. The CDR3, as DNA: TGCGCCAGCAGCTTGCCACCGGGACAGGTTTACTACAATGAGCAGTTCTTC.

The chain employs TRBV19 and TRBJ2-1; D remains ambiguous. The CDR3 consists of 17 residues. CDR1 is LNHDA, CDR2 SQIVND, per germline (reference sequence). With 7 bases removed from V and 6 bases from J, the gap between germline ends came to 25 bases. The CDR3 loop is CASIAPKLVGYSNEQFF. CDR3 bases: TGTGCCAGTATAGCCCCCAAACTGGTTGGATATTCCAATGAGCAGTTCTTC.

V gene TRBV5-1 combines with J gene TRBJ2-1; the match to TRBD2 covers 9 bases. From germline, CDR1 is SGHRS and CDR2 YFSETQ. The CDR3 is 16 amino acids. V trimming: 5 bases; J trimming: 0 bases; junction bases outside the gene matches: 6. The CDR3: CASRNSGGNSYNEQFF. The DNA of the CDR3 is TGCGCCAGCAGGAATAGCGGGGGAAACTCCTACAATGAGCAGTTCTTC.

Turning to this clone: One junction end does not reproduce the germline sequence, and a read error may be involved. V and J are TRBV9 and TRBJ2-5; 7 nucleotides match TRBD1. Per the germline V gene, CDR1 is SGDLS and CDR2 is YYNGEE. This CDR3 has 15 amino acids. The DNA for the CDR3 is TGTGCCAGCAGCGTAGGCCGGGACAGTCAAGGGACCCAGTACTTC. It translates to CASSVGRDSQGTQYF.

The chain uses TRBV1 and TRBJ2-5; the table's D call, TRBD1, has no DNA check behind it. TRBV1 is a known pseudogene. The CDR3 has 14 residues. CDR3 sequence reads: CTSSRQGIEETQYF. In DNA form, the CDR3 reads TGCACCAGCAGCCGACAGGGAATAGAAGAGACCCAGTACTTC.

V gene TRBV14 combines with J gene TRBJ1-2; 8 bases are shared with TRBD1. CDR3 length: 14 residues. Germline CDR1 is SGHDN and CDR2 is FVKESK. Trimming cost V 1 base and J 4 bases; bases outside gene matches: 2. CDR3 DNA sequence: TGTGCCAGCAGCCAAGTACAGGGGGTCTATGGCTACACCTTC. Its protein product is CASSQVQGVYGYTF.

The chain couples TRBV10-2 to TRBJ2-1, with D possibly being TRBD1 (5 bases). CDR3 length: 15 residues. V was trimmed by 4 bases and J by 0 bases, leaving 10 bases between them. Germline V gene lookup returns CDR1 WSHSY and CDR2 SAAADI. The CDR3 DNA reads as TGCGCCAGCAGTGGACACAGGAGCTCCTACAATGAGCAGTTCTTC. Translation gives CASSGHRSSYNEQFF.